These 2 T cell receptor beta chains were all obtained from the same sample, sequenced in a study of radiotherapy plus CTLA-4 blockade in lung cancer. Using immunoSEQ multiplex PCR, the repertoire was profiled, and TCRdb retains in-frame clones only, with some absent. The sample yields approximately 77,000 clones, roughly 79% seen once. The source was peripheral blood, collected from a patient treated with radiotherapy plus ipilimumab. These receptors were collected from a human donor with non-small cell lung cancer whose response to radiotherapy plus ipilimumab could not be evaluated. Some clones in this sample may be carry-over from other donors' samples.

V is TRBV11-1 and J is TRBJ1-6; the D is unclear. CDR3 length equals 16 residues. Looked up from germline, CDR1 is SGHAT and CDR2 is FQDESV (reference sequence). Between the trimmed V and J ends, which lost 3 bases and 4 bases, there was a span of 13 bases. The CDR3 region is CASSLFVTRYNSPLHF. The CDR3 coding sequence is TGTGCCAGCAGCTTGTTCGTGACGAGGTATAATTCACCCCTCCACTTT.

This clone was counted between two and nine times. The V and J genes are TRBV2 and TRBJ1-5, with D possibly being TRBD1 (5 bases). The CDR3 consists of 13 residues. Germline lookup yields CDR1 SNHLY and CDR2 FYNNEI. The V and J ends lost 8 bases and 3 bases respectively, with 11 bases between them. The CDR3 DNA reads as TGTGCCAGCGACCCAGGGTTCAATCAGCCCCAGCATTTT. As protein: CASDPGFNQPQHF.